What follows are 21 T cell receptor beta chains derived from one specimen sequenced in a study of blood T cell repertoires in COVID-19. Clones were sequenced by immunoSEQ multiplex PCR, and TCRdb holds only the in-frame ones, with some missing. The sample lists more than 250,000 clones; around 90% were seen once. The source material was PBMCs or T cells enriched from blood (not recorded which). These receptors all stem from a woman aged 18-29 years with acute COVID-19.

V is TRBV10-3 and J is TRBJ1-5; D is perhaps TRBD1 (5 bases). This CDR3 comprises 13 residues. V was cut by 3 bases and J by 6 bases, with 9 bases left in between. Germline V gene data show CDR1 as ENHRY and CDR2 as SYGVKD. The chain's CDR3 is CAISDQGAQPQHF. The CDR3, as DNA: TGTGCCATCAGTGACCAGGGCGCTCAGCCCCAGCATTTT.

This chain uses TRBV7-9 with TRBJ2-3, with D perhaps matching TRBD2 (6 bases). Trimming took 4 bases from V and 8 from J, leaving 13 bases between them. The CDR3 is 13 amino acids. Germline CDR1 is SEHNR and CDR2 is FQNEAQ (reference sequence). In nucleotides, the CDR3 is TGTGCCAGCAGCTCCTCTAGCGCTCGTACGCAGTATTTT. It translates to CASSSSSARTQYF.

The V call is TRBV2, the J call TRBJ2-7; TRBD1 matches 12 bases. CDR1 is SNHLY and CDR2 is FYNNEI in the germline V gene. The V and J ends lost 2 bases and 6 bases, in that order; junction bases with no gene match: 5. The CDR3 has 15 amino acids. The CDR3 loop reads CASSELGTGGIEQYF. The CDR3 coding sequence is TGTGCCAGCAGTGAATTGGGGACAGGGGGCATCGAGCAGTACTTC.

The rearrangement uses TRBV19 and TRBJ2-7, with 9 bases matching TRBD1. Germline loops: CDR1 LNHDA, CDR2 SQIVND (reference sequence). With V trimmed by 5 bases and J by 1 base, 6 bases remained unmatched. CDR3 size: 15 residues. CDR3: CASSAGQGISYEQYF. CDR3 in DNA: TGTGCCAGTAGTGCCGGACAGGGGATTTCCTACGAGCAGTACTTC.

The V gene is TRBV29-1, the J gene TRBJ2-1; 13 bases fit TRBD2. There are 14 residues in the CDR3. CDR1 and CDR2 from the germline V gene are SQVTM and ANQGSEA. The V and J ends lost 4 bases and 15 bases, in that order; junction bases with no gene match: 12. The CDR3 loop is CSVVDLTSGRGAFF. CDR3 nucleotide sequence: TGCAGCGTTGTTGACCTTACTAGCGGGAGGGGAGCGTTCTTC.

The rearrangement uses TRBV5-5 and TRBJ2-1, with 10 bases fitting TRBD1. The germline V gene has CDR1 SGHKS and CDR2 YYEKEE (reference sequence). The V segment lost 1 base and the J segment 8 bases; nucleotides outside the gene matches: 18. This CDR3 comprises 19 residues. The CDR3 spells CASSLSGTGVMFVVDEQFF. The CDR3 DNA reads TGTGCCAGCAGCTTGTCCGGGACAGGGGTAATGTTTGTCGTTGATGAGCAGTTCTTC.

The gene calls are TRBV28 and TRBJ2-5; maybe TRBD2 (5 bases). Germline V CDR1 and CDR2: MDHEN, SYDVKM. V was cut by 7 bases and J by 5 bases, with 17 bases left in between. This CDR3 has 14 amino acids. The CDR3 loop is CASKQEGEVETQYF. The CDR3 coding sequence is TGTGCCAGCAAACAAGAGGGTGAAGTCGAGACCCAGTACTTC.

The table lists this clone with a few counts. V and J are TRBV7-9 and TRBJ2-2; D might be TRBD1 (6 bases). CDR1 and CDR2 (germline): SEHNR, FQNEAQ (reference sequence). Trimming took off 1 base at V and 6 bases at J, with 15 bases between the two ends. This CDR3 spans 16 amino acids. Written as DNA, the CDR3 is TGTGCCAGCAGCTTAGGGGGGCAGGGACGGTCCGGGGAGCTGTTTTTT. This encodes CASSLGGQGRSGELFF.

The chain employs TRBV24-1 and TRBJ2-1, with 10 bases fitting TRBD2. With V trimmed by 5 bases and J by 4 bases, 7 bases remained unmatched. This CDR3 has 16 residues. CDR1 is KGHDR, CDR2 SFDVKD, per germline. The CDR3 nucleotides are TGTGCCACCAGTGGCTTTCAAGCGGGAGGGTACAATGAGCAGTTCTTC. This encodes CATSGFQAGGYNEQFF.

The rearrangement joins TRBV2 to TRBJ1-6, with no clear D. CDR3 length: 14 residues. Trimming left V 6 bases short and J 6 bases short, with 12 bases between. Germline V lookup: CDR1 SNHLY, CDR2 FYNNEI. The CDR3 protein is CASRAGFINSPLHF. For the CDR3, the DNA is TGTGCCAGCAGGGCCGGGTTCATTAATTCACCCCTCCACTTT.

This clone has just one count. The rearrangement links TRBV18 to TRBJ2-3; TRBD2 is a possible D gene (6 bases). CDR1 and CDR2 from the germline V gene are KGHSH and LQKENI. CDR3 length: 17 residues. The V end lost 6 bases, the J end lost 6 bases, and 25 bases lay between the germline ends. CDR3: CASSPTLRDIIMDTQYF. The CDR3 coding sequence is TGTGCCAGCTCTCCCACCCTGCGGGATATTATAATGGATACGCAGTATTTT.

The genes are TRBV11-3 and TRBJ2-1; 7 bases align to TRBD2. V lost 3 bases and J lost 4; bases outside the gene matches: 6. The V gene's germline CDR1 is SGHNT and CDR2 YENEEA. This CDR3 has 15 amino acids. In DNA form, the CDR3 reads TGTGCCAGCAGCTTTGGGCGGGAGTTGTACAATGAGCAGTTCTTC. Protein product: CASSFGRELYNEQFF.

This clone appeared once. In nucleotides, the CDR3 is TGTGCCAGCAGCTTAGCTTCCGCGGGAGGTCAAGAGACCCAGTACTTC. Amino acids: CASSLASAGGQETQYF. The chain joins TRBV7-2 to TRBJ2-5; 8 positions agree with TRBD2. The V segment lost 0 bases and the J segment 2 bases; nucleotides outside the gene matches: 5. This CDR3 comprises 16 residues. Per germline, CDR1 SGHTA and CDR2 FQGNSA.

This chain uses TRBV28 with TRBJ2-1; possibly TRBD1 for D (6 bases). Germline V CDR1 and CDR2: MDHEN, SYDVKM. Trimming took off 6 bases at V and 9 bases at J, with 21 bases between the two ends. The CDR3 runs 15 residues. CDR3 coding DNA: TGTGCCAGCAGCCCACAGGGATACTGGGTTAGTGAGCAGTTCTTC. Amino acid sequence: CASSPQGYWVSEQFF. Full variable domain (rest looked up from reference TRBV28 and TRBJ2-1): DVKVTQSSRYLVKRTGEKVFLECVQDMDHENMFWYRQDPGLGLRLIYFSYDVKMKEKGDIPEGYSVSREKKERFSLILESASTNQTSMYLCASSPQGYWVSEQFFGPGTRLTVL.

V is TRBV3-1 (or the pseudogene TRBV3-2) and J is TRBJ1-4, with D uncertain. Germline V CDR1 and CDR2: LGHDT, YNNKEL (reference sequence). The CDR3 sequence is 16 residues long. V shed 1 base and J shed 7 bases, with 16 bases lying between them. The CDR3 nucleotides are TGTGCCAGCAGCCAAGGGGTTTCCGGGGAGGCTGAAAAACTGTTTTTT. This gives the protein CASSQGVSGEAEKLFF.

The genes are TRBV28 and TRBJ1-1; 8 nucleotides align to TRBD1. V was pared by 9 bases and J by 3 bases, with 24 bases of the junction left unmatched. The CDR3 has 19 amino acids. CDR1 and CDR2 (germline): MDHEN, SYDVKM. CDR3 DNA sequence: TGTGCCAGAGGTAACGAGGACAGGGTGGATCTGGGGGTATACACTGAAGCTTTCTTT. It yields the protein CARGNEDRVDLGVYTEAFF.

V usage is TRBV5-1 and J usage is TRBJ2-3; 8 bases agree with TRBD2. The CDR3 is 15 residues long. V shed 0 bases and J 3 bases; nucleotides not matched to a gene: 3. The germline V gene encodes CDR1 SGHRS and CDR2 YFSETQ. DNA of the CDR3: TGCGCCAGCAGCTTGGCTCCTAGCGGGACAGATACGCAGTATTTT. Translating gives CASSLAPSGTDTQYF.

The chain combines TRBV30 with TRBJ1-6, with D hard to call. V was shortened by 0 bases and J by 10 bases, with 4 bases between the two germline ends. CDR3 size: 11 residues. In germline, CDR1 is GTSNPN, CDR2 SVGIG (reference sequence). The CDR3 bases are TGTGCCTGGAGTGTCAAATCACCCCTCCACTTT. This codes for CAWSVKSPLHF.

The rearrangement uses TRBV27 and TRBJ2-2, with 16 positions matching TRBD2. The ends lost 4 bases at V and 8 bases at J; junction bases unmatched: 13. Germline V gene sequence: CDR1 MNHEY, CDR2 SMNVEV (reference sequence). CDR3 length: 19 amino acids. CDR3 coding DNA: TGTGCCAGCAGTTCACCGGGACTAGCGGGAGGGCGTCTTTCTGGGGAGCTGTTTTTT. Protein sequence: CASSSPGLAGGRLSGELFF.

The chain links TRBV3-1 (or the pseudogene TRBV3-2) to TRBJ2-7; D remains ambiguous. There are 17 residues in the CDR3. V was pared by 1 base and J by 2 bases, with 18 bases between. The germline CDR1 and CDR2 sequences are LGHDT and YNNKEL (reference sequence). The CDR3 loop is CASSQALELPVPYEQYF. The CDR3 DNA is TGTGCCAGCAGCCAAGCCCTCGAGCTTCCGGTTCCCTACGAGCAGTACTTC.

The CDR3 sequence: CASTALRGYYGYTF. The CDR3 DNA reads as TGTGCCAGCACCGCTTTAAGGGGCTACTATGGCTACACCTTC. The chain couples TRBV6-5 to TRBJ1-2, with D possibly matching TRBD1 (5 bases). Deletions cut 7 bases from V and 3 bases from J, with 15 bases between. Germline V gene lookup returns CDR1 MNHEY and CDR2 SVGAGI. The CDR3 covers 14 residues.